This is a list of T cell receptor beta chains from one sample in a study of blood T cell repertoires in COVID-19. Sequencing used immunoSEQ multiplex PCR; TCRdb keeps in-frame clones, though not all of them. The table lists fewer than 70,000 clones, 80% to 90% of them singletons, with roughly 7.7% in the top ten. The sequencing sample was made of peripheral blood. Source of these receptors: a woman between 65 and 79 years old with active COVID-19. CDR3s include the opening cysteine and the closing phenylalanine or tryptophan. Fields, in order: V gene, clone size, D gene, J gene, CDR3 protein, CDR3 DNA. D genes are given only for firm matches. The listing skips clone size in some rows; elsewhere it reads once, few, many or a size class.

TRBV5-1	.	.	TRBJ1-2	CASSLVQGNGYTF	TGCGCCAGCAGCTTGGTACAGGGTAATGGCTACACCTTC
TRBV5-1	.	.	TRBJ1-1	CASSPGRGNTEAFF	TGCGCCAGCAGCCCTGGACGGGGGAACACTGAAGCTTTCTTT
TRBV6-5	.	TRBD1	TRBJ2-5	CASSQQGRETQYF	TGTGCCAGCAGTCAACAGGGGCGAGAGACCCAGTACTTC
TRBV11-2	.	.	TRBJ2-1	CASTPAISSYNEQFF	TGTGCCAGCACTCCAGCGATCAGCTCCTACAATGAGCAGTTCTTC
TRBV4-1	.	.	TRBJ2-7	CASSQGPGVYEQYF	TGCGCCAGCAGCCAAGGGCCAGGGGTCTACGAGCAGTACTTC
TRBV28	.	.	TRBJ2-7	CASSPEGPYEQYF	TGTGCCAGCAGTCCCGAGGGTCCCTACGAGCAGTACTTC
TRBV25-1	.	.	TRBJ2-2	CASSVRGKTTGELFF	TGTGCCAGCAGTGTAAGGGGGAAAACCACCGGGGAGCTGTTTTTT
TRBV5-1	once	TRBD2	TRBJ2-1	CASSFLAGQTNEQFF	TGCGCCAGCAGCTTTCTAGCGGGGCAGACCAATGAGCAGTTCTTC
TRBV11-2	once	TRBD2	TRBJ2-7	CASRPAGGRYEQYF	TGTGCCAGCAGACCCGCGGGGGGTCGATACGAGCAGTACTTC
TRBV5-1	.	TRBD2	TRBJ2-1	CASSPGTSGPILYNEQFF	TGCGCCAGCAGCCCAGGGACTAGCGGGCCCATACTTTACAATGAGCAGTTCTTC
TRBV18	.	TRBD1	TRBJ2-1	CASSPGRGRDNEQFF	TGTGCCAGCTCACCGGGCAGGGGGCGCGACAATGAGCAGTTCTTC
TRBV2	once	.	TRBJ2-1	CASSVDTQVGNEQFF	TGTGCCAGCAGTGTGGACACGCAAGTGGGGAATGAGCAGTTCTTC
TRBV2	.	.	TRBJ1-1	CASSPGAMNTEAFF	TGTGCCAGCAGCCCGGGAGCAATGAACACTGAAGCTTTCTTT
TRBV11-2	.	TRBD2	TRBJ2-1	CASSLASGLAGGEQFF	TGTGCCAGCAGCTTAGCCTCGGGACTAGCGGGAGGTGAGCAGTTCTTC